These 23 T cell receptor beta chains share one sample of origin, sequenced in a study of cytomegalovirus exposure and HLA in healthy donors. The PCR employed 60 Vbeta primers together with 13 Jbeta primers. TCRdb's copy holds only in-frame clones and misses some; the assay was immunoSEQ multiplex PCR. The sample's table shows about 33,000 clones. Sequencing input: PBMCs. These receptors were obtained from a middle-aged woman in good health and CMV-seropositive.

The chain uses TRBV7-3 and TRBJ2-1; 9 bases agree with TRBD1. V lost 5 bases, J lost 7 bases, and 12 bases stayed unmatched. Germline V CDR1 and CDR2: SGHTA, FQGTGA. CDR3 size: 16 residues. CDR3 nucleotides: TGTGCCAGCAGCCCCCCGGGGGACAGGGAACCAAATGAGCAGTTCTTC. Protein sequence: CASSPPGDREPNEQFF.

V gene TRBV10-3 combines with J gene TRBJ2-7, with TRBD2 matching over 7 bases. CDR3 length equals 14 residues. V gave up 0 bases and J gave up 7 bases; unmatched junction bases: 6. Germline lookup yields CDR1 ENHRY and CDR2 SYGVKD. The CDR3 region is CAISESSGSGEQYF. The CDR3 coding sequence is TGTGCCATCAGTGAGTCTAGCGGGTCAGGGGAGCAGTACTTC.

The chain couples TRBV7-2 to TRBJ2-1; 7 bases align to TRBD2. Germline V gives CDR1 SGHTA, CDR2 FQGNSA. J lost 8 bases, V lost 7 bases, and 8 bases had no gene match. The CDR3 covers 13 residues. The CDR3 DNA follows: TGTGCCAGCAACAGTGGGGGGGGGTATGAGCAGTTCTTC. Its translation: CASNSGGGYEQFF.

The chain is built from TRBV4-1 and TRBJ2-7, with TRBD2 matching over 11 bases. The CDR3 consists of 16 residues. J was trimmed by 6 bases and V by 6 bases; bases with no gene match: 13. CDR1 and CDR2 from the germline V gene are MGHRA and YSYEKL. The CDR3 DNA reads TGCGCCAGCAGTCCGGGACTAGCGGAGGGGGACTCCGAGCAGTACTTC. Its protein product is CASSPGLAEGDSEQYF.

J is TRBJ2-5 and V is TRBV30; 10 nucleotides agree with TRBD2. CDR1 and CDR2 from the germline V gene are GTSNPN and SVGIG (reference sequence). V lost 4 bases to trimming and J lost 5 bases; unmatched junction nucleotides: 4. CDR3 length equals 13 residues. Written as DNA, the CDR3 is TGTGCCTGGATGCTAGCGGGAGCGGAGACCCAGTACTTC. It codes for CAWMLAGAETQYF.

The J gene is TRBJ2-3, the V gene TRBV15, with TRBD2 matching 14 bases. The CDR3 contains 20 residues. J gave up 2 bases and V 2 bases, and 12 bases lay outside the gene matches. Germline CDR1 LNHNV, CDR2 YYDKDF (reference sequence). In DNA form, the CDR3 reads TGTGCCACCAGCAGACAAATCGGGACTAGCGGGAGCGCAGTCACAGATACGCAGTATTTT. It is translated as CATSRQIGTSGSAVTDTQYF.

The gene calls are TRBV29-1 and TRBJ2-1; D unresolved. V was trimmed by 0 bases and J by 9 bases, leaving 12 bases between them. There are 13 residues in the CDR3. Germline V gene data show CDR1 as SQVTM and CDR2 as ANQGSEA. Here the CDR3 reads CSVEEPRGAEQFF. The CDR3 nucleotides are TGCAGCGTTGAAGAGCCCAGAGGCGCTGAGCAGTTCTTC.

The V call is TRBV9, the J call TRBJ1-4; D perhaps matches TRBD1 (6 bases). CDR1 and CDR2 from the germline V gene are SGDLS and YYNGEE. V lost 7 bases and J 6 bases, leaving 13 bases between the germline ends. CDR3 length equals 13 residues. The CDR3 DNA reads TGTGCCAGCTCCTCAGGGGAGTATGAAAAACTGTTTTTT. It specifies CASSSGEYEKLFF. Complete variable domain (other parts from reference TRBV9 and TRBJ1-4): DSGVTQTPKHLITATGQRVTLRCSPRSGDLSVYWYQQSLDQGLQFLIQYYNGEERAKGNILERFSAQQFPDLHSELNLSSLELGDSALYFCASSSGEYEKLFFGSGTQLSVL.

A note on this clone: Compared with germline, one end of the junction differs, possibly owing to a read error. In DNA, the CDR3 is TGTGCCGGGAGGGGAGACAGGGGTGCCACCGGGGAGCTGTTTTTT. Translating it yields CAGRGDRGATGELFF. The chain is built from TRBV30 and TRBJ2-2; D is possibly TRBD1 (8 bases). The germline V gene has CDR1 GTSNPN and CDR2 SVGIG (reference sequence). CDR3 length: 15 amino acids.

In nucleotides, the CDR3 is TGTGCCAGCAGCGTAGATCGGGACATGAAGGGACCAGATACGCAGTATTTT. This translates into CASSVDRDMKGPDTQYF. This chain connects TRBV9 to TRBJ2-3; the D gene is possibly TRBD1 (6 bases). The CDR3 runs 17 residues. Looked up from germline, CDR1 is SGDLS and CDR2 is YYNGEE. V dropped 0 bases and J dropped 4 bases, with 18 bases sitting between them.

This rearrangement joins TRBV10-3 to TRBJ2-7; the match to TRBD1 covers 7 bases. V was clipped by 10 bases and J by 7 bases; unmatched bases: 13. The CDR3 spans 13 residues. Germline V gives CDR1 ENHRY, CDR2 SYGVKD. CDR3 DNA: TGTGCCAACTCCGGGACAGATGAGGCAGAGCAGTACTTC. It translates to CANSGTDEAEQYF.

This chain connects TRBV30 to TRBJ2-7; the D gene is possibly TRBD2 (5 bases). The germline CDR1 and CDR2 sequences are GTSNPN and SVGIG (reference sequence). Deletions cut 1 base from V and 3 bases from J, with 13 bases between. This CDR3 spans 14 amino acids. CDR3 in amino acids: CAWSAMAGVYEQYF. The CDR3 DNA is TGTGCCTGGAGTGCGATGGCGGGTGTCTACGAGCAGTACTTC.

The chain joins TRBV11-1 to TRBJ2-5, with TRBD2 matching 7 bases. This CDR3 contains 13 residues. The ends lost 6 bases at V and 5 bases at J; junction bases unmatched: 6. Germline loops: CDR1 SGHAT, CDR2 FQDESV (reference sequence). The CDR3 coding sequence is TGTGCCAGCAGTCCGGGACTACGGGAGACCCAGTACTTC. It specifies CASSPGLRETQYF.

The rearrangement links TRBV19 to TRBJ1-1; D unclear. Trimming took off 7 bases at V and 7 bases at J, with 10 bases between the two ends. Germline-derived CDR1 and CDR2 are LNHDA and SQIVND (reference sequence). The CDR3 loop spans 11 amino acids. CDR3 bases: TGTGCCAGTAAAGTTGAGGATGAAGCTTTCTTT. Translation gives CASKVEDEAFF.

The chain joins TRBV7-6 to TRBJ2-1, with D perhaps given as TRBD1 or TRBD2 (5 bases each). Trimming removed 5 bases from V and 4 bases from J, with 15 bases in between. Germline CDR1 reads SGHVS; CDR2 reads FNYEAQ. This CDR3 contains 15 residues. The CDR3 spells CASSLGASTYNEQFF. DNA of the CDR3: TGTGCCAGCAGCCTAGGGGCTAGCACTTACAATGAGCAGTTCTTC.

The gene calls are TRBV25-1 and TRBJ1-1, with D perhaps TRBD1 (5 bases). The CDR3 loop spans 16 amino acids. CDR1 is MGHDK and CDR2 is SYGVNS in the germline V gene. V dropped 5 bases and J dropped 0 bases, with 16 bases sitting between them. In nucleotides, the CDR3 is TGTGCCAGCAGTACCCAAGGAAGGGGCGTGAACACTGAAGCTTTCTTT. This encodes CASSTQGRGVNTEAFF.

V is TRBV6-5 and J is TRBJ1-1; D not resolved. Germline V gene data show CDR1 as MNHEY and CDR2 as SVGAGI. Trimming took 0 bases from V and 3 from J, leaving 8 bases between them. The CDR3 extends over 14 amino acids. The CDR3 here is CASSYSRVYTEAFF. The CDR3 nucleotides are TGTGCCAGCAGTTACTCGCGGGTTTACACTGAAGCTTTCTTT.

V is TRBV6-5 and J is TRBJ2-7; 7 nucleotides align to TRBD1. Germline V gene sequence: CDR1 MNHEY, CDR2 SVGAGI. With 8 bases clipped from V and 5 bases from J, the junction kept 9 bases outside the gene matches. The CDR3 runs 13 residues. The CDR3 spells CASWDRGGHEQYF. The CDR3 nucleotides read TGTGCCAGCTGGGACCGAGGGGGCCACGAGCAGTACTTC.

The CDR3 spells CASSFHRMNTEAFF. CDR3 bases: TGTGCCAGCAGTTTTCACAGGATGAACACTGAAGCTTTCTTT. This chain uses TRBV28 with TRBJ1-1; weak D call: TRBD1 (5 bases). CDR1 MDHEN and CDR2 SYDVKM come from the germline V gene. V gave up 3 bases and J gave up 0 bases, with 8 bases separating them. The CDR3 is 14 amino acids.

This rearrangement joins TRBV6-6 to TRBJ2-7, with D possibly matching TRBD2 (5 bases). CDR1 and CDR2 from the germline V gene are MNHNY and SVGAGI (reference sequence). CDR3 length equals 13 residues. V lost 6 bases, J lost 5 bases, and 14 bases lay in between. Here the CDR3 reads CASRSAGVDEQYF. CDR3 in DNA: TGTGCCAGCAGGTCGGCCGGGGTGGACGAGCAGTACTTC.

The CDR3 loop is CASRLAGNNEQFF. CDR3 coding DNA: TGTGCCAGTAGACTAGCGGGTAACAATGAGCAGTTCTTC. The chain uses TRBV19 and TRBJ2-1; 9 bases align to TRBD2. V lost 6 bases and J lost 5; bases outside the gene matches: 2. CDR1 LNHDA and CDR2 SQIVND come from the germline V gene (reference sequence). The CDR3 loop spans 13 amino acids. The full variable domain, its missing parts supplied by reference TRBV19 and TRBJ2-1, is DGGITQSPKYLFRKEGQNVTLSCEQNLNHDAMYWYRQDPGQGLRLIYYSQIVNDFQKGDIAEGYSVSREKKESFPLTVTSAQKNPTAFYLCASRLAGNNEQFFGPGTRLTVL.

The chain joins TRBV4-1 to TRBJ2-7; D is unresolved. CDR1 and CDR2 (germline): MGHRA, YSYEKL. V was clipped by 2 bases and J by 0 bases, with 8 bases between them. The CDR3 length is 14 residues. The CDR3 DNA is TGCGCCAGCAGCCAATTGTCAGGCTCCTACGAGCAGTACTTC. Protein sequence: CASSQLSGSYEQYF.

The J gene is TRBJ2-1, the V gene TRBV12-5, with a weak D call TRBD2 (6 bases). This CDR3 is 12 amino acids long. Germline V gene sequence: CDR1 LGHNT, CDR2 FRNRAP. The CDR3 DNA sequence: TGTGTTCCTAGCGACCACTACAATGAGCAGTTCTTC. Protein product: CVPSDHYNEQFF.